These 32 T cell receptor beta chains were all obtained from the same sample, sequenced in a study of OX40 agonist ivuxolimab in advanced cancers. The data were produced by immunoSEQ multiplex PCR, yet TCRdb's version contains in-frame clones alone and is incomplete. The table lists around 75,000 clones, 70% to 90% of them singletons. The sample in question was CD4+ or CD8+ T cells sorted from blood, obtained in a trial of the OX40 agonist ivuxolimab. The origin of the receptors is an adult with an advanced solid tumor such as melanoma, head and neck, liver or kidney cancer.

The chain combines TRBV5-6 with TRBJ1-1; D is undetermined. Germline lookup yields CDR1 SGHDT and CDR2 YYEEEE. CDR3 length: 17 residues. Trimming removed 0 bases from V and 8 bases from J, with 23 bases in between. The CDR3 coding sequence is TGTGCCAGCAGCTTGGGGACTGGCAGGCGAACTTACAGAGAAGCTTTCTTT. Translated: CASSLGTGRRTYREAFF.

The chain couples TRBV7-2 to TRBJ1-1; 8 bases fit TRBD1. Germline V gene sequence: CDR1 SGHTA, CDR2 FQGNSA. The CDR3 loop spans 15 amino acids. Trimming removed 1 base from V and 5 bases from J; junction bases left unmatched: 6. CDR3: CASSLEGRGQTEAFF. The CDR3 DNA is TGTGCCAGCAGCTTAGAGGGCAGGGGGCAAACTGAAGCTTTCTTT.

This clone was recorded at least ten times. This CDR3 reads CASSLTGAMNTEAFF. The CDR3 nucleotides read TGTGCCAGCAGTTTGACAGGGGCTATGAACACTGAAGCTTTCTTT. The chain combines TRBV28 with TRBJ1-1; 8 nucleotides line up with TRBD1. Germline CDR1 is MDHEN and CDR2 is SYDVKM. The CDR3 spans 15 residues. The V and J ends lost 3 bases and 0 bases, in that order; junction bases with no gene match: 3.

This chain uses TRBV5-1 with TRBJ2-7, with TRBD1 matching 8 bases. The CDR3 is 14 residues long. Losses at the gene ends were 2 bases for V and 4 bases for J; bases not matched to a gene: 5. Germline CDR1 and CDR2: SGHRS and YFSETQ. The CDR3 DNA follows: TGCGCCAGCAGCTTCACAGGGGGTCCTTACGAGCAGTACTTC. This sequence encodes CASSFTGGPYEQYF.

V gene TRBV5-5 combines with J gene TRBJ2-7; D could derive from TRBD1 or TRBD2 (6 bases each). Trimming took 3 bases from V and 4 from J, leaving 17 bases between them. Germline loops: CDR1 SGHKS, CDR2 YYEKEE (reference sequence). This CDR3 is built from 15 residues. The CDR3 here is CASSYDPGGRYEQYF. The CDR3 bases are TGTGCCAGCAGCTACGACCCCGGGGGCCGGTACGAGCAGTACTTC.

The chain is built from TRBV4-1 and TRBJ2-6; TRBD1 matches 10 bases. J was trimmed by 4 bases and V by 4 bases; bases with no gene match: 7. Germline V gene sequence: CDR1 MGHRA, CDR2 YSYEKL. CDR3 length: 17 amino acids. CDR3 sequence: CASSPRQGAPGANVLTF. For the CDR3, the DNA is TGCGCCAGCAGCCCGAGACAGGGGGCGCCGGGGGCCAACGTCCTGACTTTC.

This chain links TRBV6-5 with TRBJ1-2, with D perhaps matching TRBD1 (5 bases). Trimming took off 2 bases at V and 3 bases at J, with 13 bases between the two ends. Germline V gene lookup returns CDR1 MNHEY and CDR2 SVGAGI. This CDR3 has 15 amino acids. The CDR3 region has the DNA TGTGCCAGCAGTTACGCGGGGCTGGGGGACTATGGCTACACCTTC. Protein sequence: CASSYAGLGDYGYTF.

The chain joins TRBV11-3 to TRBJ2-2; maybe TRBD2 (7 bases). The length of the CDR3 is 14 residues. Trimming took 5 bases from V and 6 from J, leaving 13 bases between them. CDR1 is SGHNT and CDR2 is YENEEA in the germline V gene. CDR3 protein: CASSPKGGAGELFF. The CDR3 coding sequence is TGTGCCAGCAGCCCCAAGGGGGGGGCCGGGGAGCTGTTTTTT.

The J gene is TRBJ2-7, the V gene TRBV28; D gene uncertain. This CDR3 is 14 amino acids long. Deletions cut 5 bases from V and 4 bases from J, with 15 bases between. Germline V CDR1 and CDR2: MDHEN, SYDVKM. The CDR3 nucleotides read TGTGCCAGCAGTAGTACCAATCGGGCTTACGAGCAGTACTTC. It codes for CASSSTNRAYEQYF.

The chain is built from TRBV6-4 and TRBJ2-6, with D possibly matching TRBD1 (5 bases). The V and J ends lost 3 bases and 0 bases respectively, with 9 bases between them. The CDR3 has 16 residues. Germline CDR1 MRHNA, CDR2 SNTAGT. The CDR3: CASSDTGVSGANVLTF. CDR3 bases: TGTGCCAGCAGTGATACAGGCGTCTCTGGGGCCAACGTCCTGACTTTC.

This clone showed up just a few times. The chain links TRBV11-2 to TRBJ2-2; D is tentatively TRBD1 or TRBD2 (5 bases each). With 3 bases removed from V and 5 bases from J, the gap between germline ends came to 22 bases. CDR1 and CDR2 (germline): SGHAT, FQNNGV. This CDR3 spans 18 amino acids. The CDR3 is CASSFSHLGRRRTGELFF. The CDR3 bases are TGTGCCAGCAGCTTTTCGCATCTGGGACGACGGAGGACCGGGGAGCTGTTTTTT.

The chain links TRBV6-5 to TRBJ2-7; tentative D call: TRBD1 (5 bases). This CDR3 spans 14 amino acids. V lost 6 bases, J lost 2 bases, and 14 bases lay in between. Germline V CDR1 and CDR2: MNHEY, SVGAGI. The DNA for the CDR3 is TGTGCCAGCAGAGGACAACGCGGAGCCTACGAGCAGTACTTC. This codes for CASRGQRGAYEQYF.

This clone was counted a single time. V usage is TRBV6-5 and J usage is TRBJ2-2, with 11 bases that match TRBD2. CDR3 size: 14 residues. Germline assignment: CDR1 MNHEY and CDR2 SVGAGI. V lost 9 bases and J lost 3; bases outside the gene matches: 3. Here the CDR3 DNA reads TGTGCCAGTCATAGCGGGGGGGACACCGGGGAGCTGTTTTTT. It translates to CASHSGGDTGELFF.

This chain uses TRBV19 with TRBJ2-7; D call uncertain. CDR1 is LNHDA and CDR2 is SQIVND in the germline V gene (reference sequence). This CDR3 is built from 13 residues. Trimming removed 3 bases at V and 3 bases at J, with 9 bases between. The CDR3 sequence: CASSMGSGYEQYF. CDR3 in DNA: TGTGCCAGTAGTATGGGTTCGGGCTACGAGCAGTACTTC.

The chain recombines TRBV29-1 with TRBJ2-7; weak D call: TRBD1 (6 bases). Germline CDR1 SQVTM, CDR2 ANQGSEA. This CDR3 spans 11 amino acids. Trimming pared 4 bases from V and 4 bases from J, leaving 8 bases between. The chain's CDR3 is CSVAQGYEQYF. CDR3 nucleotides: TGCAGCGTTGCCCAGGGGTACGAGCAGTACTTC.

The V gene is TRBV18, the J gene TRBJ2-7, with a tentative D call TRBD1 (5 bases). V was trimmed by 1 base and J by 4 bases, leaving 11 bases between them. The germline gives CDR1 KGHSH, CDR2 LQKENI. This CDR3 contains 14 residues. Here the CDR3 reads CASSPRRQTYEQYF. The CDR3 nucleotides read TGTGCCAGCTCACCACGGAGACAGACTTACGAGCAGTACTTC. Full variable domain (remainder filled in from reference TRBV18 and TRBJ2-7): NAGVMQNPRHLVRRRGQEARLRCSPMKGHSHVYWYRQLPEEGLKFMVYLQKENIIDESGMPKERFSAEFPKEGPSILRIQQVVRGDSAAYFCASSPRRQTYEQYFGPGTRLTVT.

The chain joins TRBV15 to TRBJ1-5, with D maybe TRBD1 (5 bases). V dropped 0 bases and J dropped 9 bases, with 9 bases sitting between them. CDR3 length: 13 residues. Germline CDR1 LNHNV, CDR2 YYDKDF (reference sequence). CDR3 bases: TGTGCCACCAGCAGAGAGGAGGGGCCGCCCCAGCATTTT. It codes for CATSREEGPPQHF. The whole variable domain, remainder taken from reference TRBV15 and TRBJ1-5, is DAMVIQNPRYQVTQFGKPVTLSCSQTLNHNVMYWYQQKSSQAPKLLFHYYDKDFNNEADTPDNFQSRRPNTSFCFLDIRSPGLGDTAMYLCATSREEGPPQHFGDGTRLSIL.

This clone has only one observation. The chain recombines TRBV2 with TRBJ2-7, with D possibly TRBD1 on 8 matching bases. Trimming removed 8 bases from V and 6 bases from J, with 17 bases in between. The CDR3 is 13 residues long. The germline V gene encodes CDR1 SNHLY and CDR2 FYNNEI. CDR3 DNA sequence: TGTGCCAGCCGGACAGGGCCGGGGGGCGAGCAGTACTTC. Amino acids: CASRTGPGGEQYF.

The rearrangement uses TRBV27 and TRBJ2-7, with 7 nucleotides matching TRBD2. J was trimmed by 5 bases and V by 6 bases; bases with no gene match: 10. This CDR3 contains 14 residues. Germline V lookup: CDR1 MNHEY, CDR2 SMNVEV (reference sequence). As DNA, the CDR3 is TGTGCCAGCAGGGCTAGCGGCCCCAGCGACGAGCAGTACTTC. This sequence encodes CASRASGPSDEQYF.

The chain is built from TRBV6-1 and TRBJ1-1; no clear D gene. With 7 bases removed from V and 5 bases from J, the gap between germline ends came to 14 bases. This CDR3 comprises 13 residues. The germline V gene has CDR1 MNHNS and CDR2 SASEGT. The CDR3 region is CASKERRATEAFF. The CDR3 nucleotides are TGTGCCAGCAAAGAGCGAAGGGCGACTGAAGCTTTCTTT.

This clone was seen repeatedly, ten times or more. The chain carries TRBV7-9 and TRBJ1-4, with D uncertain. This CDR3 is built from 16 residues. Trimming stripped 5 bases from V and 2 bases from J, with 15 bases between. Germline CDR1 SEHNR, CDR2 FQNEAQ (reference sequence). The CDR3 DNA reads as TGTGCCAGCAGCCCCCACGGGGAGGCCACTAATGAAAAACTGTTTTTT. Translation gives CASSPHGEATNEKLFF. Complete variable domain (other parts from reference TRBV7-9 and TRBJ1-4): DTGVSQNPRHKITKRGQNVTFRCDPISEHNRLYWYRQTLGQGPEFLTYFQNEAQLEKSRLLSDRFSAERPKGSFSTLEIQRTEQGDSAMYLCASSPHGEATNEKLFFGSGTQLSVL.

The chain employs TRBV23-1 and TRBJ1-2, with D perhaps TRBD1 (5 bases). TRBV23-1 is labeled an ORF, and its function is uncertain. V lost 0 bases and J lost 8, with 25 bases in between. The CDR3 is 18 residues long. CDR3 sequence (DNA): TGCGCCAGCAGTCAATCTACCCCCCTAAGGGACGCCTCATGGGGCTACACCTTC. Protein sequence: CASSQSTPLRDASWGYTF.

The V gene is TRBV5-6, the J gene TRBJ1-2; the D is unclear. The V gene lost 0 bases and the J gene lost 2 bases, with 11 bases spanning the gap. Germline lookup yields CDR1 SGHDT and CDR2 YYEEEE. The CDR3 length is 15 residues. CDR3: CASSLAWEVNYGYTF. The CDR3 DNA is TGTGCCAGCAGCTTGGCCTGGGAGGTAAACTATGGCTACACCTTC.

This clone was recorded only once. The rearrangement joins TRBV2 to TRBJ1-6, with a tentative D call TRBD1 (5 bases). CDR1 and CDR2 (germline): SNHLY, FYNNEI. The CDR3 runs to 15 residues. Trimming removed 1 base at V and 8 bases at J, with 12 bases between. The CDR3 loop reads CASSEVSGSDSPLHF. The DNA for the CDR3 is TGTGCCAGCAGTGAAGTGTCAGGGTCGGATTCACCCCTCCACTTT.

The chain couples TRBV10-1 to TRBJ2-5, with 8 bases fitting TRBD1. The CDR3 runs 12 residues. Per the germline V gene, CDR1 is WNHNN and CDR2 is SYGVQD (reference sequence). V dropped 11 bases and J dropped 5; count of bases not matched to a gene: 7. CDR3 DNA: TGCGCCTCGGACAGGGTCTACGAGACCCAGTACTTC. Its protein is CASDRVYETQYF.

The chain recombines TRBV6-1 with TRBJ1-4; D is possibly TRBD1 (5 bases). This CDR3 is built from 15 residues. The V end lost 4 bases, the J end lost 5 bases, and 14 bases lay between the germline ends. Germline V gene data show CDR1 as MNHNS and CDR2 as SASEGT. CDR3 coding DNA: TGTGCCAGCAGTGGTCAAGCGGGGCTAAATGAAAAACTGTTTTTT. Its protein product is CASSGQAGLNEKLFF.

The CDR3 DNA reads TGTGCCAGCAGCCAAGGGACTAGAGATAACACCGGGGAGCTGTTTTTT. Translation gives CASSQGTRDNTGELFF. The rearrangement links TRBV4-2 to TRBJ2-2; 7 nucleotides agree with TRBD2. V gave up 1 base and J gave up 2 bases; unmatched junction bases: 4. This CDR3 spans 16 amino acids. Germline loops: CDR1 LGHNA, CDR2 YNFKEQ.

The CDR3 nucleotides are TGTGCCAGCAGTTATGTATCCCAGAACACTGAAGCTTTCTTT. Translated: CASSYVSQNTEAFF. V and J are TRBV2 and TRBJ1-1; D remains ambiguous. The CDR3 spans 14 residues. The V end was cut by 5 bases, the J end by 1 base, with 11 bases between. Germline loops: CDR1 SNHLY, CDR2 FYNNEI.

This chain links TRBV27 with TRBJ2-7, with D perhaps TRBD1 (5 bases). The V and J ends lost 2 bases and 4 bases respectively, with 15 bases between them. The CDR3 contains 15 residues. Germline V gene data show CDR1 as MNHEY and CDR2 as SMNVEV (reference sequence). Here the CDR3 DNA reads TGTGCCAGCAGTTTAATAGGGGAAGGACAATACGAGCAGTACTTC. The encoded protein is CASSLIGEGQYEQYF.

This chain uses TRBV7-7 with TRBJ2-3; possibly TRBD1 or TRBD2 for D (5 bases each). The V end was cut by 11 bases, the J end by 0 bases, with 15 bases between. The CDR3 sequence is 14 residues long. Germline lookup yields CDR1 SSHAT and CDR2 FNYEAQ (reference sequence). CDR3 protein: CAWRMGRSTDTQYF. DNA of the CDR3: TGTGCCTGGAGGATGGGACGCAGCACAGATACGCAGTATTTT.

The chain has TRBV5-1 and TRBJ2-6; D is ambiguous. Germline lookup yields CDR1 SGHRS and CDR2 YFSETQ. V gave up 0 bases and J gave up 0 bases, with 13 bases separating them. This CDR3 is 18 amino acids long. CDR3 protein: CASSLASVLSSGANVLTF. The CDR3 bases are TGCGCCAGCAGCTTGGCGTCAGTTCTAAGCTCTGGGGCCAACGTCCTGACTTTC.

The chain has TRBV6-1 and TRBJ2-7; a weak D match, TRBD1 (6 bases). The CDR3 totals 14 residues. Germline loops: CDR1 MNHNS, CDR2 SASEGT. V dropped 11 bases and J dropped 5 bases, with 22 bases sitting between them. This CDR3 is CAASSQGQRDEQYF. The CDR3 DNA reads as TGTGCCGCCAGTTCTCAGGGACAAAGGGACGAGCAGTACTTC.